Each of the 30 T cell receptor beta chains below was sequenced from the same sample in a study of T cell responses to AZD1222 COVID-19 vaccine. Measured with immunoSEQ multiplex PCR; TCRdb has only the in-frame clones, and not every one. Of over 110,000 clones listed, 85% to 90% were seen once; the top ten hold around 1.6%. Specimen: peripheral blood, collected 28 days after the second AZD1222 dose. These receptor sequences come from an adult who received the AZD1222 COVID-19 vaccine.

The chain couples TRBV12-3 or TRBV12-4 to TRBJ1-1; no clear D gene. V was shortened by 3 bases and J by 1 base, with 6 bases between the two germline ends. The CDR3 loop spans 13 amino acids. The CDR3 reads CASSFSQNTEAFF. CDR3 sequence (DNA): TGTGCCAGCAGTTTCAGCCAGAACACTGAAGCTTTCTTT.

The sample holds one count of this clone. This chain connects TRBV29-1 to TRBJ2-2, with D tentatively TRBD1 (6 bases). V lost 7 bases, J lost 0 bases, and 12 bases lay in between. Germline V gene lookup returns CDR1 SQVTM and CDR2 ANQGSEA. The CDR3 contains 14 residues. The DNA for the CDR3 is TGCAGCGCCCGGGACAACGCGAACACCGGGGAGCTGTTTTTT. Translated, it gives CSARDNANTGELFF.

J is TRBJ2-7 and V is TRBV25-1, with D unresolved. The V gene's germline CDR1 is MGHDK and CDR2 SYGVNS. The V end was cut by 6 bases, the J end by 3 bases, with 3 bases between. The CDR3 is made up of 10 amino acids. This CDR3 is CASRGYEQYV. The DNA for the CDR3 is TGTGCCAGCAGGGGCTACGAGCAGTACGTC.

The chain recombines TRBV28 with TRBJ2-5, with D perhaps assigned TRBD1 or TRBD2 (5 bases each). Germline V gene data show CDR1 as MDHEN and CDR2 as SYDVKM. The CDR3 is made up of 16 amino acids. V was shortened by 8 bases and J by 4 bases, with 23 bases between the two germline ends. The chain's CDR3 is CASLPRVRAGRETQYF. The CDR3 nucleotides are TGTGCCAGCCTACCCAGGGTCCGGGCAGGGAGAGAGACCCAGTACTTC.

V usage is TRBV7-9 and J usage is TRBJ1-1, with TRBD1 identical over 8 bases. CDR3 length: 16 residues. The germline gives CDR1 SEHNR, CDR2 FQNEAQ (reference sequence). Trimming removed 5 bases from V and 1 base from J; junction bases left unmatched: 9. Here the CDR3 reads CASSPAGTGGNTEAFF. The DNA of the CDR3 is TGTGCCAGCAGCCCGGCCGGGACAGGTGGGAACACTGAAGCTTTCTTT.

The chain links TRBV5-1 to TRBJ2-1, with D possibly being TRBD1 (7 bases). The CDR3 length is 15 residues. Trimming took off 0 bases at V and 6 bases at J, with 13 bases between the two ends. Germline V gene sequence: CDR1 SGHRS, CDR2 YFSETQ. CDR3 DNA sequence: TGCGCCAGCAGCTTGGGCCAGGGGGGCTCCAATGAGCAGTTCTTC. This encodes CASSLGQGGSNEQFF.

CDR3 protein: CASSEIQGVKNIQYF. The CDR3 region has the DNA TGTGCCAGCAGTGAGATACAGGGAGTCAAAAACATTCAGTACTTC. The J gene is TRBJ2-4, the V gene TRBV6-1, with a weak D call TRBD1 (6 bases). V was shortened by 3 bases and J by 3 bases, with 12 bases between the two germline ends. Per germline, CDR1 MNHNS and CDR2 SASEGT. The CDR3 runs to 15 residues.

V is TRBV2 and J is TRBJ2-7, with TRBD2 matching 10 bases. CDR3 length: 14 amino acids. V lost 8 bases, J lost 7 bases, and 11 bases stayed unmatched. Germline CDR1 and CDR2: SNHLY and FYNNEI. CDR3: CASSVEREGLEQYF. The DNA for the CDR3 is TGTGCCAGCTCGGTGGAGCGGGAGGGTTTAGAGCAGTACTTC.

The V gene is TRBV11-1, the J gene TRBJ2-1; D gene unclear. CDR1 and CDR2 (germline): SGHAT, FQDESV (reference sequence). The CDR3 spans 14 residues. V was pared by 1 base and J by 5 bases, with 9 bases between. In DNA form, the CDR3 reads TGTGCCAGCAGCTTAGGGTACGGAAACAATGAGCAGTTCTTC. This translates into CASSLGYGNNEQFF.

This clone was found once. The chain recombines TRBV6-6 with TRBJ1-1; 9 bases fit TRBD1. Per the germline V gene, CDR1 is MNHNY and CDR2 is SVGAGI (reference sequence). Trimming at V came to 4 bases and at J to 4 bases, leaving 1 base not matched to a gene. The CDR3 loop spans 13 amino acids. In nucleotides, the CDR3 is TGTGCCAGCAGTTCGACAGGGGGCACTGAAGCTTTCTTT. Encoded protein: CASSSTGGTEAFF.

The V call is TRBV30, the J call TRBJ2-7; D gene unclear. V lost 1 base and J 7 bases, leaving 14 bases between the germline ends. The V gene's germline CDR1 is GTSNPN and CDR2 SVGIG (reference sequence). The length of the CDR3 is 13 residues. The CDR3 DNA sequence: TGTGCCTGGAGTGGAGGTACTCTACGTGAGCAGTACGTC. Its translation: CAWSGGTLREQYV.

This clone was detected only once. The rearrangement links TRBV4-3 to TRBJ2-1; D is undetermined. This CDR3 is 16 amino acids long. V lost 0 bases, J lost 0 bases, and 9 bases lay in between. Germline V CDR1 and CDR2: LGHNA, YSLEER. The CDR3: CASSQEAVSSYNEQFF. The CDR3 DNA reads as TGCGCCAGCAGCCAAGAGGCGGTGAGCTCCTACAATGAGCAGTTCTTC.

This sequence joins TRBV3-1 (or the pseudogene TRBV3-2) and TRBJ1-2; D remains unclear. The CDR3 consists of 13 residues. Germline V CDR1 and CDR2: LGHDT, YNNKEL (reference sequence). The V end was cut by 0 bases, the J end by 6 bases, with 8 bases between. The CDR3 DNA reads as TGTGCCAGCAGCCAAGATTTCGGGGATGGCTACACCTTC. Translating gives CASSQDFGDGYTF.

The gene calls are TRBV28 and TRBJ1-5; maybe TRBD1 (6 bases). Trimming removed 8 bases from V and 2 bases from J, with 19 bases in between. Germline CDR1 and CDR2: MDHEN and SYDVKM. CDR3 length: 16 amino acids. The CDR3 nucleotides read TGTGCCAGCCGTGTCGGGGACAAGGGGCGCAATCAGCCCCAGCATTTT. Translated, it gives CASRVGDKGRNQPQHF.

J is TRBJ1-2 and V is TRBV20-1; D call uncertain. The V gene's germline CDR1 is DFQATT and CDR2 SNEGSKA (reference sequence). The length of the CDR3 is 10 residues. V lost 6 bases and J 6 bases, leaving 8 bases between the germline ends. CDR3 DNA: TGCAGTGCACCCATGCATGGCTACACCTTC. This sequence encodes CSAPMHGYTF.

This clone has just a few counts. The J gene is TRBJ2-2, the V gene TRBV5-1; D remains unclear. Per germline, CDR1 SGHRS and CDR2 YFSETQ. CDR3 length: 17 amino acids. Trimming shortened V by 1 base and J by 2 bases, and 15 bases separated the two germline ends. The CDR3 sequence is CASSLIGNQVNTGELFF. The CDR3 nucleotides read TGCGCCAGCAGCTTGATAGGGAACCAGGTTAACACCGGGGAGCTGTTTTTT. Supplemented by reference TRBV5-1 and TRBJ2-2, the full variable domain reads KAGVTQTPRYLIKTRGQQVTLSCSPISGHRSVSWYQQTPGQGLQFLFEYFSETQRNKGNFPGRFSGRQFSNSRSEMNVSTLELGDSALYLCASSLIGNQVNTGELFFGEGSRLTVL.

V usage is TRBV11-2 and J usage is TRBJ2-4; 7 nucleotides agree with TRBD1. Germline V lookup: CDR1 SGHAT, CDR2 FQNNGV. CDR3 length: 18 residues. With 1 base clipped from V and 0 bases from J, the junction kept 9 bases outside the gene matches. DNA of the CDR3: TGTGCCAGCAGCTTAGCTCGGGGACAGATCCTAGCCAAAAACATTCAGTACTTC. The encoded protein is CASSLARGQILAKNIQYF.

This chain links TRBV23-1 with TRBJ2-6; 7 bases match TRBD1. TRBV23-1 is annotated as an ORF whose role is uncertain. After removal of 0 bases from V and 0 bases from J, the junction contained 11 bases not matched to a gene. The CDR3 totals 20 residues. CDR3 DNA: TGCGCCAGCAGTCAATCGAAGAGCGACAGGGAGAGCTCTGGGGCCAACGTCCTGACTTTC. Its protein product is CASSQSKSDRESSGANVLTF.

This rearrangement joins TRBV28 to TRBJ1-1; TRBD1 matches 8 bases. V lost 5 bases, J lost 5 bases, and 4 bases stayed unmatched. The germline gives CDR1 MDHEN, CDR2 SYDVKM. CDR3 size: 13 residues. CDR3 protein: CASSDRGRTEAFF. The DNA of the CDR3 is TGTGCCAGCAGTGACAGGGGACGAACTGAAGCTTTCTTT.

The chain carries TRBV19 and TRBJ1-5, with TRBD1 as a possible D gene (6 bases). CDR1 and CDR2 (germline): LNHDA, SQIVND (reference sequence). V shed 6 bases and J shed 2 bases, with 32 bases lying between them. CDR3 length: 21 residues. The CDR3 DNA is TGTGCCAGTAGCCATTATGGGGGATCTCTTTTAACAGGGACCCGCAATCAGCCCCAGCATTTT. It is translated as CASSHYGGSLLTGTRNQPQHF.

The V and J genes are TRBV5-4 and TRBJ2-1, with 13 bases matching TRBD2. V trimming: 3 bases; J trimming: 5 bases; junction bases outside the gene matches: 8. This CDR3 comprises 17 residues. Germline-derived CDR1 and CDR2 are SGHNT and YYREEE (reference sequence). The CDR3 DNA reads as TGTGCCAGCAGCTGGGTCGCCGGGACTAGCGGGAACAATGAGCAGTTCTTC. Protein sequence: CASSWVAGTSGNNEQFF.

The rearrangement links TRBV29-1 to TRBJ1-1, with a weak D call TRBD1 (5 bases). Trimming took 4 bases from V and 5 from J, leaving 17 bases between them. Germline CDR1 reads SQVTM; CDR2 reads ANQGSEA. This CDR3 contains 14 residues. The chain's CDR3 is CSVGLYAGATEAFF. CDR3 nucleotides: TGCAGCGTTGGTCTTTACGCCGGGGCTACTGAAGCTTTCTTT.

The rearrangement joins TRBV12-3 or TRBV12-4 to TRBJ1-1; D gene unclear. The V and J ends lost 4 bases and 5 bases respectively, with 11 bases between them. This CDR3 region has 13 residues. The CDR3 loop is CASSSYGPTEAFF. CDR3 in DNA: TGTGCCAGCAGTTCTTACGGTCCAACTGAAGCTTTCTTT.

V and J are TRBV5-1 and TRBJ1-1; perhaps TRBD1 as D (6 bases). CDR3 length: 15 amino acids. Germline V gives CDR1 SGHRS, CDR2 YFSETQ. Trimming took 4 bases from V and 0 from J, leaving 13 bases between them. The CDR3 spells CASSAAGALNTEAFF. The DNA for the CDR3 is TGCGCCAGCAGCGCCGCGGGGGCCCTGAACACTGAAGCTTTCTTT. Complete variable domain (other parts from reference TRBV5-1 and TRBJ1-1): KAGVTQTPRYLIKTRGQQVTLSCSPISGHRSVSWYQQTPGQGLQFLFEYFSETQRNKGNFPGRFSGRQFSNSRSEMNVSTLELGDSALYLCASSAAGALNTEAFFGQGTRLTVV.

Only a few counts were recorded for this clone. The chain employs TRBV5-1 and TRBJ2-2, with D possibly TRBD2 on 5 matching bases. CDR3 size: 14 residues. Trimming removed 2 bases from V and 7 bases from J, with 12 bases in between. Germline CDR1 reads SGHRS; CDR2 reads YFSETQ. The CDR3 reads CASSFPSGLGELFF. CDR3 DNA: TGCGCCAGCAGCTTCCCCAGCGGTCTCGGGGAGCTGTTTTTT.

The chain couples TRBV9 to TRBJ2-7; 9 bases are a match to TRBD1. Germline V gene data show CDR1 as SGDLS and CDR2 as YYNGEE. The V gene end was trimmed by 0 bases and the J gene end by 3 bases; junction bases not matched to a gene: 7. The CDR3 length is 16 residues. The CDR3 DNA sequence: TGTGCCAGCAGCGTAGCGAGGGACAGGGCCCTCTACGAGCAGTACGTC. Its protein product is CASSVARDRALYEQYV.

In this sample, this clone turned up a few times. CDR3 bases: TGTGCCAGCAGCCTGGGCTATCCCGCCTACGAGCAGTACTTC. As protein: CASSLGYPAYEQYF. The chain has TRBV11-2 and TRBJ2-7; D not certain. The ends were cut back, 5 bases at V and 2 bases at J, with 13 bases in the middle. The CDR3 is 14 residues long. Germline values: CDR1 SGHAT, CDR2 FQNNGV.

The chain links TRBV24-1 to TRBJ2-5, with a possible D match to TRBD1 (8 bases). Trimming removed 4 bases from V and 4 bases from J, with 18 bases in between. This CDR3 contains 16 residues. Germline lookup yields CDR1 KGHDR and CDR2 SFDVKD. The DNA for the CDR3 is TGTGCCACCAGTGACCAGGGACACAGGGGGGGAGAGACCCAGTACTTC. It encodes CATSDQGHRGGETQYF.

The chain joins TRBV27 to TRBJ2-6, with D uncertain. V was clipped by 6 bases and J by 0 bases, with 9 bases between them. The CDR3 sequence is 15 residues long. Germline CDR1 MNHEY, CDR2 SMNVEV (reference sequence). CDR3: CASSALRSGANVLTF. As DNA, the CDR3 is TGTGCCAGCAGCGCACTTCGCTCTGGGGCCAACGTCCTGACTTTC.

The chain has TRBV7-9 and TRBJ1-2, with TRBD1 matching over 8 bases. The CDR3 is 14 amino acids. Germline loops: CDR1 SEHNR, CDR2 FQNEAQ (reference sequence). J gave up 8 bases and V 1 base, and 6 bases lay outside the gene matches. CDR3 DNA: TGTGCCAGCAGCTTAGAGTCAGGGGGCGAAGGCTACACCTTC. Its protein product is CASSLESGGEGYTF.